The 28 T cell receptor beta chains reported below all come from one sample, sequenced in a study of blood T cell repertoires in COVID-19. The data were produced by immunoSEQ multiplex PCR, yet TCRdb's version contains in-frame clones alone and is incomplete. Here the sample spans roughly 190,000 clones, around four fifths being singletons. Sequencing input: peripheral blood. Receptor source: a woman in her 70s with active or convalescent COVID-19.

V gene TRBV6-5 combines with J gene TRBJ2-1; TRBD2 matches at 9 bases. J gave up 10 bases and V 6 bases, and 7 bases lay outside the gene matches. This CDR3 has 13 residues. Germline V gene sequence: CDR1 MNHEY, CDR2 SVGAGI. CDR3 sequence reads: CASRPSGIFEQFF. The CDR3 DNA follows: TGTGCCAGCAGGCCTAGCGGGATCTTCGAGCAGTTCTTC.

CDR3 region: CASSLESSYEQYF. CDR3 nucleotide sequence: TGCGCCAGCAGCTTGGAGAGCTCCTACGAGCAGTACTTC. The chain has TRBV5-1 and TRBJ2-7, with unresolved D. V was shortened by 0 bases and J by 0 bases, with 4 bases between the two germline ends. The CDR3 covers 13 residues. Germline V gene lookup returns CDR1 SGHRS and CDR2 YFSETQ.

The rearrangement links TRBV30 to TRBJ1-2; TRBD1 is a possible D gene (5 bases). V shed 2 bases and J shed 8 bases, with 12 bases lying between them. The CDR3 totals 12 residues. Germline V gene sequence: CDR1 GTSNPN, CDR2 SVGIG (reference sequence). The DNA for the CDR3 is TGTGCCTGGAGTCCCCAGGGTCTAGGCTACACCTTC. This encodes CAWSPQGLGYTF.

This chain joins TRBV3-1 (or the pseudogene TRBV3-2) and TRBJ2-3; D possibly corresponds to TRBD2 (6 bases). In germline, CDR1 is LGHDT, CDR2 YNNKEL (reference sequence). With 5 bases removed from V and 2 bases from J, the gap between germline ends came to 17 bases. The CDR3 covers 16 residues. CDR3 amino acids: CASSRMGSGITDTQYF. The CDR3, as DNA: TGTGCCAGCAGCAGAATGGGTAGCGGAATCACAGATACGCAGTATTTT.

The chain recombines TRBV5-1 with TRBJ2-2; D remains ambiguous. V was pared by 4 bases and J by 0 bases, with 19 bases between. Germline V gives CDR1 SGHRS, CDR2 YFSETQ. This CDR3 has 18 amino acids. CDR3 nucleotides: TGCGCCAGCAGCCCCCTACCTGCAGACATCGCGAACACCGGGGAGCTGTTTTTT. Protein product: CASSPLPADIANTGELFF.

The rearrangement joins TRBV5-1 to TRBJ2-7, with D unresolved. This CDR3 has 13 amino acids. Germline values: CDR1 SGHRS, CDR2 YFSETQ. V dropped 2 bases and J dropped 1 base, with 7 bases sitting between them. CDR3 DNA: TGCGCCAGCAGCTTCGCTAGTTCCTACGAGCAGTACTTC. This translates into CASSFASSYEQYF.

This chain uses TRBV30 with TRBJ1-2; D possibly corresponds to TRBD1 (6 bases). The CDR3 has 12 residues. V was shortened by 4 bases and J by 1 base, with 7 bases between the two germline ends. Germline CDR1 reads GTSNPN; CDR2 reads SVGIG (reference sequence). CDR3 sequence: CAWTRGNYGYTF. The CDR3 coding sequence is TGTGCCTGGACCAGGGGTAACTATGGCTACACCTTC.

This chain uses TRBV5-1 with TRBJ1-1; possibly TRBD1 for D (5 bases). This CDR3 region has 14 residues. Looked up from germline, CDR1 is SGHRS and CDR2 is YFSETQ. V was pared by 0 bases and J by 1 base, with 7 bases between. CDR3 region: CASSLEGPNTEAFF. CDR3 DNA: TGCGCCAGCAGCTTGGAGGGGCCGAACACTGAAGCTTTCTTT.

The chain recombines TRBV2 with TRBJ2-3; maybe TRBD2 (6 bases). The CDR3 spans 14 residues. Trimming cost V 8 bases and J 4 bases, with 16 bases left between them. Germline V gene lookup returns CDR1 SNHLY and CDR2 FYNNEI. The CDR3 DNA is TGTGCCAGCCAACGGGACTCTATCCCAGATACGCAGTATTTT. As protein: CASQRDSIPDTQYF.

The CDR3 sequence is CASSISGGLNYGYTF. For the CDR3, the DNA is TGTGCCAGTAGTATATCGGGGGGACTAAACTATGGCTACACCTTC. The rearrangement links TRBV19 to TRBJ1-2, with D perhaps TRBD1 (5 bases). Trimming pared 2 bases from V and 2 bases from J, leaving 12 bases between. Germline V gene lookup returns CDR1 LNHDA and CDR2 SQIVND (reference sequence). This CDR3 has 15 residues.

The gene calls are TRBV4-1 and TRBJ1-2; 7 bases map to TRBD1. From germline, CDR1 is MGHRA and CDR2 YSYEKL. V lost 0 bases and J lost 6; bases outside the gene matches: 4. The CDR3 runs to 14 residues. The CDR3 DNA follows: TGCGCCAGCAGCCAAGATTACAGGGGAAATGGCTACACCTTC. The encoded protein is CASSQDYRGNGYTF.

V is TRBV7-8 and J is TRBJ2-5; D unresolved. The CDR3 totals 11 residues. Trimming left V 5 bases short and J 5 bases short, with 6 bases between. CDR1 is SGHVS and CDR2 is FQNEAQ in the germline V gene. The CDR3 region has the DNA TGTGCCAGCAGCCCCCAGGAGACCCAGTACTTC. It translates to CASSPQETQYF.

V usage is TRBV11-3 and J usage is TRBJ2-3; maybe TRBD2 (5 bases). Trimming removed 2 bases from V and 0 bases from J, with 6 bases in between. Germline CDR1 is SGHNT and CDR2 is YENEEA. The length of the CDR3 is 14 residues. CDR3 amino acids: CASSLTRSTDTQYF. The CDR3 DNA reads TGTGCCAGCAGCTTAACTAGAAGCACAGATACGCAGTATTTT.

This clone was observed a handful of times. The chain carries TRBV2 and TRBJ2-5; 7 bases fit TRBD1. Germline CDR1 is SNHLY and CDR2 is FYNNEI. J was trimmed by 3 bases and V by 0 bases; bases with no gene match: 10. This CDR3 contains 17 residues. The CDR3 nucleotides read TGTGCCAGCAGTGAAGCTTCCGGGACAGTCACAAAAGAGACCCAGTACTTC. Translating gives CASSEASGTVTKETQYF.

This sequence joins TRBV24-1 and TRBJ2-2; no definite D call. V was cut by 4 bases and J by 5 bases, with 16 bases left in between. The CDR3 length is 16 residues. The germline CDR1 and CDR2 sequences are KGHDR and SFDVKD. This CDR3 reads CATSDPIRAGTGELFF. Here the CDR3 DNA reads TGTGCCACCAGTGACCCCATCCGAGCAGGAACCGGGGAGCTGTTTTTT.

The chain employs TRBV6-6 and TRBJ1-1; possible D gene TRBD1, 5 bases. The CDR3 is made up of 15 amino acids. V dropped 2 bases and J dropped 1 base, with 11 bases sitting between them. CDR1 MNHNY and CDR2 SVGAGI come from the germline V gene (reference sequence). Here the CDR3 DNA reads TGTGCCAGCAGTTACGGAGGGACGGGGAACACTGAAGCTTTCTTT. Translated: CASSYGGTGNTEAFF.

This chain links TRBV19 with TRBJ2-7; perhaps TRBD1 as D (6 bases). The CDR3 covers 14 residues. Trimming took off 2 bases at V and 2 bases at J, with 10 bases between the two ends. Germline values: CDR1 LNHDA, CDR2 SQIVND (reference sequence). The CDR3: CASSILGGTYEQYF. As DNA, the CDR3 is TGTGCCAGTAGTATACTAGGGGGAACCTACGAGCAGTACTTC.

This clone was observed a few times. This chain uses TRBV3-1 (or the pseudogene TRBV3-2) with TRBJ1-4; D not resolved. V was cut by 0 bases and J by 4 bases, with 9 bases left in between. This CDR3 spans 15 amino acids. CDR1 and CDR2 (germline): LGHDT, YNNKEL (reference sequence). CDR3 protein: CASSQDTALNEKLFF. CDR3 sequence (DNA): TGTGCCAGCAGCCAAGATACAGCCCTTAATGAAAAACTGTTTTTT.

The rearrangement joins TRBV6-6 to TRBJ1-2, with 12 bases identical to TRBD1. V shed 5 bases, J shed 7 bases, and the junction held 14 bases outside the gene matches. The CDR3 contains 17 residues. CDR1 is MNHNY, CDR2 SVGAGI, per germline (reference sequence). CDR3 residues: CASSLSPGTGGAGGYTF. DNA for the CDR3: TGTGCCAGCAGTCTAAGCCCCGGGACAGGGGGCGCGGGTGGCTACACCTTC.

CDR3 bases: TGTGCCAGCAGCCCCGGGGGAAACCTGGGGGGCTACACCTTC. Protein sequence: CASSPGGNLGGYTF. The gene calls are TRBV3-1 (or the pseudogene TRBV3-2) and TRBJ1-2, with D perhaps matching TRBD1 (5 bases). The CDR3 runs to 14 residues. Deletions cut 4 bases from V and 8 bases from J, with 17 bases between. Germline V gene data show CDR1 as LGHDT and CDR2 as YNNKEL (reference sequence).

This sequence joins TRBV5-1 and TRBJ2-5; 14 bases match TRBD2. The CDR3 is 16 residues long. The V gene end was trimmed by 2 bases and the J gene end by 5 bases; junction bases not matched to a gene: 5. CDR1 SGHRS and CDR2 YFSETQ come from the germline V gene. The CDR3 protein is CASSFGTSGSWETQYF. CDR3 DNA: TGCGCCAGCAGCTTTGGGACTAGCGGGAGTTGGGAGACCCAGTACTTC.

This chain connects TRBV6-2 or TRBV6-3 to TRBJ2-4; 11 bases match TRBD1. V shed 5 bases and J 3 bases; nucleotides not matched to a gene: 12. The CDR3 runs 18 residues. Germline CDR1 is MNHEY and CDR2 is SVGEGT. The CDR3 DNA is TGTGCCAGCAGTCGTGGACAGGGGGCTTTGACCGGCAAAAACATTCAGTACTTC. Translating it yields CASSRGQGALTGKNIQYF.

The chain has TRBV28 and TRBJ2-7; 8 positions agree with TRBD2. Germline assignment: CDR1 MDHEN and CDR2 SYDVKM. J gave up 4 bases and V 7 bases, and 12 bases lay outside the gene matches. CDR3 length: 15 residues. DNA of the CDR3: TGTGCCAGCACCCCCCAAGCGGGAGCGGGTTACGAGCAGTACTTC. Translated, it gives CASTPQAGAGYEQYF.

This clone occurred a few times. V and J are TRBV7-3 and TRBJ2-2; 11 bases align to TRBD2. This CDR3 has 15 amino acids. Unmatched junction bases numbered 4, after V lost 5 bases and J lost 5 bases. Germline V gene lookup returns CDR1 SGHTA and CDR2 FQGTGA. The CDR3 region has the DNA TGTGCCAGCAGCGTTAGCGGGAGGGCGACCGGGGAGCTGTTTTTT. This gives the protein CASSVSGRATGELFF. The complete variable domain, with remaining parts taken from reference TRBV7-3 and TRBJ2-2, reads GAGVSQTPSNKVTEKGKYVELRCDPISGHTALYWYRQSLGQGPEFLIYFQGTGAADDSGLPNDRFFAVRPEGSVSTLKIQRTERGDSAVYLCASSVSGRATGELFFGEGSRLTVL.

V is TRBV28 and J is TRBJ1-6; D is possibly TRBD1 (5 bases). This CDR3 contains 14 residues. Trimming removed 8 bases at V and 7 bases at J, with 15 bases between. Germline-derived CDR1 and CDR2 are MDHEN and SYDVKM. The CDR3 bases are TGTGCCAGCTCCACGCCAGGGCAGAATTCACCCCTCCACTTT. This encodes CASSTPGQNSPLHF.

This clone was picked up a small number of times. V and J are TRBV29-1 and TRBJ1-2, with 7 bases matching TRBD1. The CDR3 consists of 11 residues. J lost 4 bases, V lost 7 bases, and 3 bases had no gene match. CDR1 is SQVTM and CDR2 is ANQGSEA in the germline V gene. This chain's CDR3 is CSATGRYGYTF. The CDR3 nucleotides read TGCAGCGCGACAGGGCGCTATGGCTACACCTTC. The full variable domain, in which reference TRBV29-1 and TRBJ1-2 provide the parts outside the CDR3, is SAVISQKPSRDICQRGTSLTIQCQVDSQVTMMFWYRQQPGQSLTLIATANQGSEATYESGFVIDKFPISRPNLTFSTLTVSNMSPEDSSIYLCSATGRYGYTFGSGTRLTVV.

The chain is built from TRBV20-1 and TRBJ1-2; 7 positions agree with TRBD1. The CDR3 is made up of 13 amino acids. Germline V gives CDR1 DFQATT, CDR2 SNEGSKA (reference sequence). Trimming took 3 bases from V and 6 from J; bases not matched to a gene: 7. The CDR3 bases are TGCAGTGCTAGTCGTCAGGGGGTGGATGGCTACACCTTC. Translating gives CSASRQGVDGYTF.

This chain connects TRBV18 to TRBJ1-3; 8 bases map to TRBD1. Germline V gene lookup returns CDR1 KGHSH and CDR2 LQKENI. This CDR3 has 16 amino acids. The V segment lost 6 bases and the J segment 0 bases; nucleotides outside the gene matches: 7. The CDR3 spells CASSPRDRSSGNTIYF. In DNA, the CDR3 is TGTGCCAGCTCCCCAAGGGACAGGAGCTCTGGAAACACCATATATTTT.